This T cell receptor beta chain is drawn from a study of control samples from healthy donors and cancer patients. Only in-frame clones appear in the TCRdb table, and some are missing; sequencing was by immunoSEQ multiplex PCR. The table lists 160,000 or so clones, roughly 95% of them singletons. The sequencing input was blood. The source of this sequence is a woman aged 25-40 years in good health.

The DNA of the CDR3 is TGTGCCAGCAGCCCTGTCGTTTATAATTCACCCCTCCACTTT. Its translation is CASSPVVYNSPLHF. This chain uses TRBV5-5 with TRBJ1-6; D is ambiguous. Per the germline V gene, CDR1 is SGHKS and CDR2 is YYEKEE (reference sequence). Between the trimmed V and J ends, which lost 4 bases and 4 bases, there was a span of 9 bases. This CDR3 is built from 14 residues. Together with reference TRBV5-5 and TRBJ1-6, the CDR3 gives the full variable domain: DAGVTQSPTHLIKTRGQQVTLRCSPISGHKSVSWYQQVLGQGPQFIFQYYEKEERGRGNFPDRFSARQFPNYSSELNVNALLLGDSALYLCASSPVVYNSPLHFGNGTRLTVT.